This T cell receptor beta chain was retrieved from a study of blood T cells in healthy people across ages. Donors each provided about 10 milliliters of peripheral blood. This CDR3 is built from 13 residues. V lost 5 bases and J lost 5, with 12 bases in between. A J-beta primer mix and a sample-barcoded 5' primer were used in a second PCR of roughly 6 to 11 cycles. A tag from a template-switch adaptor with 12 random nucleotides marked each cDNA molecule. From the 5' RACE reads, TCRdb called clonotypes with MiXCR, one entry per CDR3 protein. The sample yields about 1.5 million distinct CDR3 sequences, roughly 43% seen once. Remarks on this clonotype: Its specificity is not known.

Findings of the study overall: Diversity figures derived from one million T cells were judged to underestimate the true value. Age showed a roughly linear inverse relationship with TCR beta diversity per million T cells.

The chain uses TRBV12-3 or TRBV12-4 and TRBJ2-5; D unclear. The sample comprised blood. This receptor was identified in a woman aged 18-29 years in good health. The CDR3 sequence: CASSPTFRETQYF. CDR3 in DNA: TGTGCCAGCAGTCCCACCTTTCGGGAGACCCAGTACTTC.